This T cell receptor (beta chain) was sequenced during a study of a mutant IDH1 vaccine in newly diagnosed glioma (dated by TCRdb to the early 2020s). About the investigation overall: Patients received eight vaccinations in weeks 1, 3, 5, 7, 11, 15, 19 and 23, corresponding to visits V03 through V10. Vaccination began 4-6 weeks after radiotherapy alone, or alongside temozolomide cycles in the chemotherapy-containing groups. Of the roughly 30 treated patients, roughly 60% were male and about 40% were female, and the mean age was 40.4 years. Prior to enrollment, standard therapy consisting of radiotherapy alone, temozolomide alone, or radiochemotherapy with temozolomide had been administered to patients, with the combination being received by most patients. Peripheral blood samples were drawn at six visits, namely V03 (baseline), V05, V07, V10, V12 and V13. Longitudinal TCRB deep sequencing was done for about two dozen treated patients, wherever samples were available for exploratory analyses. The paper's findings and limits, for the study overall: PBMC samples for TCRB deep sequencing were selected based on availability. It was noted by the authors that analyses of patient blood samples could not be reproduced owing to sample limitations. Changes in the top peripheral T cell clonotypes picked up by TCRB sequencing did not appear to be linked to pseudoprogression. Vaccine-induced immune responses across multiple MHC alleles were detected in approximately 94% of patients.

Concerning this clone: Its binding antigen is unknown. Qualities for individual bases were not recorded, and no much larger clone is one base off.

Library creation used the immunoSEQ multiplex PCR assay. Following the manufacturer's protocol, the hsTCRB Kit was used to amplify rearranged TCR beta chain sequences. TCRB libraries were sequenced on an Illumina MiSeq. Processing in the source paper ran as follows. The proprietary platform of the kit vendor was used for demultiplexing, trimming and gene mapping. TCRdb retrieved this table from immuneACCESS and kept in-frame rearrangements only. Not all clones are present; in checked studies, unresolved V genes account for under half, and no reason is known for the remainder. That table gives V, J and clone size, and the DNA gave D and trimming. This sample lists around 29,000 clones; roughly 80% were detected once. The top ten constitute 8% to 10% of the sample. In the paper's terms, the time point label means: week 23, last vaccination. Every vaccine dose consisted of 300 ug of a 20-mer mutant IDH1 peptide in Montanide, administered subcutaneously together with topical imiquimod. Donors had newly diagnosed WHO grade 3 or 4 IDH1-mutant astrocytomas with loss of nuclear ATRX. The samples were drawn from NOA16, a multicentre, single-arm, open-label phase I trial in Germany that tested a mutant IDH1 peptide vaccine in humans for the first time. Genomic DNA for TCRB sequencing was extracted from EDTA blood using the DNeasy Blood and Tissue Kit.

This sample comprised PBMCs, obtained from a glioma patient whose treatment included an IDH1 peptide vaccine. The source of this sequence is a woman aged 18-29 years with glioma.

The nucleotide sequence reads TGCAGCGCTCAAAAGGGGACTGGAAACACCATATATTTT. This codes for CSAQKGTGNTIYF. This chain is built from TRBV29-1 and TRBJ1-3, and possibly TRBD1, on 5 matching bases. Trimming removed 7 bases from V and 2 bases from J, leaving 12 bases between the germline ends. The CDR3 spans 13 residues, from the cysteine through the phenylalanine. Only the CDR3 portion is preserved as DNA: 39 bases, with reading frame beginning at the first base. In the germline V gene, CDR1 corresponds to SQVTM and CDR2 to ANQGSEA.